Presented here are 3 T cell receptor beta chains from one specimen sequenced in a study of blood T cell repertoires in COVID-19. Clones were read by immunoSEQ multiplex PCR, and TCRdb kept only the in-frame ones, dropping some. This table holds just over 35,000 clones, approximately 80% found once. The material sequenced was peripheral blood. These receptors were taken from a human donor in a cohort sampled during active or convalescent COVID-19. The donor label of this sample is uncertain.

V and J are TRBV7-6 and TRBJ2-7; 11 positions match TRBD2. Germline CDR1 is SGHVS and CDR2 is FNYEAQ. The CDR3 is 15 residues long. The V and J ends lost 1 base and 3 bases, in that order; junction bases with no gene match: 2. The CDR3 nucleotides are TGTGCCAGCAGCTTAGGAGGGACTAGCGGCTACGAGCAGTACTTC. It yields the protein CASSLGGTSGYEQYF.

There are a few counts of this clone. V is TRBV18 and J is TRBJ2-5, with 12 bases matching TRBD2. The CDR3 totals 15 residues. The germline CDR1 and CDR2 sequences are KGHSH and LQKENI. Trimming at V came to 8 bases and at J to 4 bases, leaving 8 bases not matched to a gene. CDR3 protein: CASTLAGGPGETQYF. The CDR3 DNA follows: TGTGCCAGCACTCTAGCGGGAGGGCCAGGAGAGACCCAGTACTTC.

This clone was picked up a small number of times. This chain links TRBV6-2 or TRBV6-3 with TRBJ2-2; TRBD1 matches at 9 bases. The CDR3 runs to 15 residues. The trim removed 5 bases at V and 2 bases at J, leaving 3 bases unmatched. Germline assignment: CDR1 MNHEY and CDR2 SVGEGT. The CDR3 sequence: CASSLTGGNTGELFF. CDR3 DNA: TGTGCCAGCAGTCTCACAGGGGGCAACACCGGGGAGCTGTTTTTT.